These 13 T cell receptor beta chains share one sample of origin, sequenced in a study of T cells after yellow fever vaccination. TCRdb re-called the 5' RACE reads through MiXCR, storing one row per CDR3 protein. The sample comprises about 350,000 distinct CDR3 sequences, approximately 10% of which are singletons, and more than 15% rests with the top ten. The material was PBMCs, obtained on the day of the first yellow fever vaccination. These receptors came from a young man who received the YFV17D yellow fever vaccine.

This chain joins TRBV6-5 and TRBJ1-5, with D hard to call. Trimming stripped 0 bases from V and 2 bases from J, with 8 bases between. From germline, CDR1 is MNHEY and CDR2 SVGAGI. The CDR3 consists of 15 residues. The CDR3 here is CASSYSVQGNQPQHF. The CDR3 DNA is TGTGCCAGCAGTTACTCGGTTCAGGGCAATCAGCCCCAGCATTTT.

This clonotype was seen only a few times. The chain employs TRBV10-2 and TRBJ1-2, with D tentatively TRBD1 (5 bases). CDR3 size: 13 residues. The germline CDR1 and CDR2 sequences are WSHSY and SAAADI. V dropped 3 bases and J dropped 10 bases, with 15 bases sitting between them. This CDR3 is CASSDRGAGDYTF. The CDR3 nucleotides are TGCGCCAGCAGTGACCGGGGTGCGGGGGACTACACCTTC.

This clonotype was recorded many times. The chain carries TRBV10-1 and TRBJ2-3; the match to TRBD1 covers 12 bases. The germline gives CDR1 WNHNN, CDR2 SYGVQD (reference sequence). CDR3 length: 15 residues. The V and J ends lost 4 bases and 5 bases, in that order; junction bases with no gene match: 4. The CDR3 spells CASSVGTGGGDTQYF. For the CDR3, the DNA is TGCGCCAGCAGTGTTGGGACAGGGGGCGGAGATACGCAGTATTTT.

The J gene is TRBJ2-1, the V gene TRBV9, with D uncertain. The CDR3 contains 14 residues. The V gene lost 3 bases and the J gene lost 10 bases, with 17 bases spanning the gap. Germline lookup yields CDR1 SGDLS and CDR2 YYNGEE. The CDR3 here is CASSGEMWTEEQFF. For the CDR3, the DNA is TGTGCCAGCAGCGGAGAGATGTGGACGGAGGAGCAGTTCTTC.

The rearrangement links TRBV29-1 to TRBJ1-1; D gene ambiguous. This CDR3 contains 13 residues. Germline V gives CDR1 SQVTM, CDR2 ANQGSEA. CDR3 sequence reads: CSVEEDLNTEAFF. As DNA, the CDR3 is TGCTCGGTGGAGGAGGACTTGAACACTGAAGCTTTCTTT.

V is TRBV28 and J is TRBJ2-4; D not certain. Trimming stripped 4 bases from V and 7 bases from J, with 8 bases between. The CDR3 length is 12 residues. Germline V lookup: CDR1 MDHEN, CDR2 SYDVKM. The CDR3 reads CASSSDGNIQYF. CDR3 in DNA: TGTGCCAGCAGTTCGGACGGGAACATTCAGTACTTC.

This clonotype was recorded at least ten times. V gene TRBV29-1 combines with J gene TRBJ2-2, with 8 positions matching TRBD1. V shed 6 bases, J shed 4 bases, and the junction held 13 bases outside the gene matches. The CDR3 length is 16 residues. Germline V gene data show CDR1 as SQVTM and CDR2 as ANQGSEA. The CDR3 nucleotides read TGCAGCGTGACAGGACAGGGACCCGCATCCACCGGGGAGCTGTTTTTT. The encoded protein is CSVTGQGPASTGELFF.

This clonotype has more than one count but fewer than ten. The chain uses TRBV20-1 and TRBJ2-3; D perhaps matches TRBD1 (5 bases). V was trimmed by 2 bases and J by 0 bases, leaving 18 bases between them. The length of the CDR3 is 17 residues. Looked up from germline, CDR1 is DFQATT and CDR2 is SNEGSKA (reference sequence). The CDR3: CSARLPGALPSTDTQYF. In DNA form, the CDR3 reads TGCAGTGCTAGACTCCCTGGGGCTCTCCCTAGCACAGATACGCAGTATTTT.

The rearrangement links TRBV28 to TRBJ2-5; weak D call: TRBD2 (5 bases). Germline values: CDR1 MDHEN, CDR2 SYDVKM. V dropped 6 bases and J dropped 7 bases, with 9 bases sitting between them. This CDR3 is built from 11 residues. The CDR3 reads CASSWLATQYF. In DNA, the CDR3 is TGTGCCAGCAGCTGGCTAGCGACCCAGTACTTC. The entire variable domain, with the rest obtained from reference TRBV28 and TRBJ2-5, is as follows: DVKVTQSSRYLVKRTGEKVFLECVQDMDHENMFWYRQDPGLGLRLIYFSYDVKMKEKGDIPEGYSVSREKKERFSLILESASTNQTSMYLCASSWLATQYFGPGTRLLVL.

This clonotype has at least ten counts. V is TRBV30 and J is TRBJ1-1; D uncertain. CDR3 size: 13 residues. The germline V gene encodes CDR1 GTSNPN and CDR2 SVGIG (reference sequence). V lost 4 bases, J lost 6 bases, and 15 bases lay in between. The CDR3, as DNA: TGTGCCTGGAAGTTCAAGGGAAACCCTGAAGCTTTCTTT. Its protein product is CAWKFKGNPEAFF.

This clonotype showed up many times. The V and J genes are TRBV29-1 and TRBJ2-1, with D tentatively TRBD2 (6 bases). V was pared by 6 bases and J by 12 bases, with 21 bases between. The germline gives CDR1 SQVTM, CDR2 ANQGSEA. The length of the CDR3 is 13 residues. This CDR3 reads CSVPGLPSDGQFF. The CDR3 nucleotides are TGCAGCGTACCGGGACTGCCATCAGATGGGCAGTTCTTC.

V usage is TRBV11-2 and J usage is TRBJ1-4, with 9 positions matching TRBD1. The germline V gene encodes CDR1 SGHAT and CDR2 FQNNGV. This CDR3 region has 15 residues. The J segment lost 7 bases and the V segment lost 1 base, leaving 4 bases of the junction unmatched. The CDR3 region has the DNA TGTGCCAGCAGCTTAGGGGGGACAGGGAGTGAAAAACTGTTTTTT. It translates to CASSLGGTGSEKLFF. Complete variable domain (other parts from reference TRBV11-2 and TRBJ1-4): EAGVAQSPRYKIIEKRQSVAFWCNPISGHATLYWYQQILGQGPKLLIQFQNNGVVDDSQLPKDRFSAERLKGVDSTLKIQPAKLEDSAVYLCASSLGGTGSEKLFFGSGTQLSVL.

This chain connects TRBV29-1 to TRBJ1-4; D gene uncertain. V was trimmed by 1 base and J by 8 bases, leaving 11 bases between them. The CDR3 length is 13 residues. CDR1 is SQVTM and CDR2 is ANQGSEA in the germline V gene. The CDR3 DNA follows: TGCAGCGTTGAAGCCCCGGGCTCGGAAAAACTGTTTTTT. This gives the protein CSVEAPGSEKLFF. The full variable domain, with the rest looked up from reference TRBV29-1 and TRBJ1-4, is SAVISQKPSRDICQRGTSLTIQCQVDSQVTMMFWYRQQPGQSLTLIATANQGSEATYESGFVIDKFPISRPNLTFSTLTVSNMSPEDSSIYLCSVEAPGSEKLFFGSGTQLSVL.